This T cell receptor (beta chain) is from a study of T cells in Graves' hyperthyroidism and ophthalmopathy. RNA transcripts gave rise to amplified TCR beta CDR3 regions. Researchers ran a first-round RT-PCR on the TCR CDR3 using the HTBI primer set. TCRdb called the multiplex PCR reads again in MiXCR, with one record for every CDR3 protein. The data contain approximately 590,000 distinct CDR3 sequences, 15% to 19% of them singletons. The CDR3 sequence is 13 residues long. Trimming stripped 3 bases from V and 3 bases from J, with 9 bases between. Germline V gene data show CDR1 as LGHDT and CDR2 as YNNKEL (reference sequence). In this sample, this clonotype turned up many times.

The chain employs TRBV3-1 and TRBJ2-7, with a weak D call TRBD2 (6 bases). The sequence was collected from a woman in her 30s with Graves' hyperthyroidism. The sequenced sample was blood. CDR3 sequence reads: CASSHWRDYEQYF. CDR3 DNA sequence: TGTGCCAGCAGCCACTGGCGGGACTACGAGCAGTACTTC.